The rows below give T cell receptor beta chains drawn from one sample of a study of CD8 T cells in Susac syndrome. Each CDR3 protein is one row after TCRdb ran MiXCR on the immunoSEQ multiplex PCR reads. The data contain about 180,000 distinct CDR3 sequences, just under 95% of them seen just once; the ten biggest clones take up approximately 0.099%. The material sequenced was CD4+ T cells from PBMCs. The source is a human donor with Susac syndrome. CDR3s include the opening cysteine and the closing phenylalanine or tryptophan. The D gene is left open where the match is weak. Size tells how often a clone was seen (once, few, many) or the class of an expanded clone, and some rows leave it out.

j_call d_call v_call clone_size cdr3_aa cdr3_nt
TRBJ2-1 NA TRBV30 NA CAWSTGPLRPNEQFF TGTGCCTGGAGTACTGGACCCTTACGACCGAATGAGCAGTTCTTC
TRBJ1-1 NA TRBV29-1 NA CSVEGVGANTEAFF TGCAGCGTTGAAGGTGTAGGGGCGAACACTGAAGCTTTCTTT
TRBJ2-3 NA TRBV12-3/TRBV12-4 NA CASSSLGGSQGGRYTDTQYF TGTGCCAGCAGTTCCTTAGGGGGTTCACAGGGAGGGCGGTACACAGATACGCAGTATTTT
TRBJ2-7 TRBD2 TRBV13 NA CASTNRGTSGRAREQYF TGTGCCAGCACTAACCGCGGGACTAGCGGGAGGGCGCGGGAGCAGTACTTC
TRBJ1-6 NA TRBV4-1 NA CASSQDDGGRNNSPLHF TGCGCCAGCAGCCAAGATGACGGGGGGCGAAATAATTCACCCCTCCACTTT
TRBJ1-2 TRBD1 TRBV2 NA CASSEAGDRAQDGYTF TGTGCCAGCAGTGAAGCGGGGGACAGGGCCCAGGATGGCTACACCTTC
TRBJ1-3 NA TRBV3-1 once CASSQVAGFLGNTIYF TGTGCCAGCAGCCAAGTTGCAGGGTTTCTCGGAAACACCATATATTTT
TRBJ2-1 TRBD2 TRBV20-1 NA CSAAIPGLGVNEQFF TGCAGTGCCGCGATACCGGGACTAGGGGTTAATGAGCAGTTCTTC
TRBJ1-1 TRBD1 TRBV4-2 NA CASSSTLSGGTEAFF TGTGCCAGCAGCTCCACCCTATCAGGGGGCACTGAAGCTTTCTTT
TRBJ1-1 NA TRBV29-1 once CSVGGQTGWNTEAFF TGCAGCGTTGGGGGGCAAACAGGGTGGAACACTGAAGCTTTCTTT
TRBJ1-1 NA TRBV7-9 NA CASGPTEAFF TGTGCCAGCGGGCCCACTGAAGCTTTCTTT
TRBJ2-1 TRBD2 TRBV29-1 NA CSVGLAGDYNEQFF TGCAGCGTCGGACTAGCGGGAGATTACAATGAGCAGTTCTTC
TRBJ2-2 NA TRBV5-1 NA CASRDSSNTGELFF TGCGCCAGCAGGGACAGCTCGAACACCGGGGAGCTGTTTTTT
TRBJ2-2 NA TRBV12-3/TRBV12-4 NA CASSLVVDTGELFF TGTGCCAGCAGTTTAGTAGTGGACACCGGGGAGCTGTTTTTT
TRBJ1-5 TRBD1 TRBV6-6 once CASSYSQGGQPQHF TGTGCCAGCAGTTACAGCCAGGGGGGACAGCCCCAGCATTTT
TRBJ2-5 NA TRBV3-1 NA CASSREDQYF TGTGCCAGCAGCCGGGAGGATCAGTACTTC
TRBJ2-1 NA TRBV19 NA CATSLWPYNEQFF TGTGCCACTTCCTTGTGGCCCTACAATGAGCAGTTCTTC
TRBJ2-7 NA TRBV6-4 NA CASSPPEIAESPEQYF TGTGCCAGCAGTCCACCGGAAATAGCGGAGTCCCCCGAGCAGTACTTC
TRBJ1-6 TRBD1 TRBV9 NA CASSVQGATYNSPLHF TGTGCCAGCAGCGTACAGGGGGCCACCTATAATTCACCCCTCCACTTT
TRBJ1-1 NA TRBV2 few CASKRRNTEAFF TGTGCCAGCAAACGACGGAACACTGAAGCTTTCTTT
TRBJ2-3 NA TRBV10-3 NA CAISESMQGTSSSTDTQYF TGTGCCATCAGTGAGTCTATGCAGGGGACCTCTTCTAGCACAGATACGCAGTATTTT
TRBJ2-7 TRBD2 TRBV11-2 NA CASSFGTSGGEQYF TGTGCCAGCAGCTTCGGGACTAGTGGAGGCGAGCAGTACTTC
TRBJ2-7 NA TRBV6-5 NA CASSSLGTLKSSYEQYF TGTGCCAGCAGTTCCCTCGGGACACTGAAAAGCTCCTACGAGCAGTACTTC
TRBJ2-3 NA TRBV9 NA CASSVGVGGMPDTQYF TGTGCCAGCAGCGTAGGGGTTGGAGGGATGCCAGATACGCAGTATTTT
TRBJ1-5 NA TRBV7-2 NA CASSLVWGQPQHF TGTGCCAGCAGCTTAGTTTGGGGCCAGCCCCAGCATTTT
TRBJ2-5 TRBD2 TRBV7-2 NA CASSFGYGRGGETQYF TGTGCCAGCAGCTTTGGATACGGGAGGGGTGGGGAGACCCAGTACTTC
TRBJ2-5 NA TRBV3-1 NA CASSQGRDGETQYF TGTGCCAGCAGCCAAGGAAGGGACGGGGAGACCCAGTACTTC
TRBJ1-2 NA TRBV6-5 NA CASREDVVSGYTF TGTGCCAGCAGAGAGGACGTAGTTAGCGGCTACACCTTC
TRBJ1-2 NA TRBV29-1 NA CSVEAQGYHGYTF TGCAGCGTTGAAGCCCAGGGGTATCATGGCTACACCTTC
TRBJ2-1 TRBD2 TRBV5-1 NA CASSLVLAGGHNEQFF TGCGCCAGCAGCTTGGTTTTAGCGGGAGGACACAATGAGCAGTTCTTC
TRBJ2-7 TRBD2 TRBV6-6 NA CASSRDIAGGSYEQYF TGTGCCAGCAGCCGAGATATAGCGGGAGGTTCCTACGAGCAGTACTTC
TRBJ2-1 TRBD2 TRBV3-1 NA CASSARRTSGRAFGEQFF TGTGCCAGCAGCGCCCGACGGACTAGCGGGAGGGCCTTTGGGGAGCAGTTCTTC
TRBJ2-1 NA TRBV19 NA CASSSKDGTRYNEQFF TGTGCCAGTAGTAGCAAGGACGGAACGAGATACAATGAGCAGTTCTTC
TRBJ2-1 NA TRBV20-1 NA CSARDPPALHEQFF TGCAGTGCTAGAGACCCCCCGGCGCTCCATGAGCAGTTCTTC
TRBJ1-4 NA TRBV27 NA CASSSKPWNEKLFF TGTGCCAGCAGTTCCAAACCCTGGAATGAAAAACTGTTTTTT